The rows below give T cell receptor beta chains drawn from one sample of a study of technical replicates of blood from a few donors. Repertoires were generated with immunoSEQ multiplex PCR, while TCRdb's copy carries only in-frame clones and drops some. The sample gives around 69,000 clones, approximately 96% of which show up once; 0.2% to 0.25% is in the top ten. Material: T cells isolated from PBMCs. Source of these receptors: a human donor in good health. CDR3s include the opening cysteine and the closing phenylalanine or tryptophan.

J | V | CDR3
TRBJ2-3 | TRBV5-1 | CASTGTVTTDTQYF
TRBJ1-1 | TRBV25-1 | CASRRNTEAFF
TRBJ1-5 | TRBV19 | CASSATGGSNQPQHF
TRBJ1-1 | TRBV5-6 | CASSSTGAEAFF
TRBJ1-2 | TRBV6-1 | CASNTDRARHGYTF
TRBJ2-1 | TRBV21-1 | CASSLEGEQFF
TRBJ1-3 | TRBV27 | CASSSGVGNTIYF
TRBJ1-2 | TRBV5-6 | CASSLWGTSGYTF
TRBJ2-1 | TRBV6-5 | CASNRQGSYNEQFF
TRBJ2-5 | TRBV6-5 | CASSPGQLKTQYF
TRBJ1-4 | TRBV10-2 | CASSARQGRNEKLFF
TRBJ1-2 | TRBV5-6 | CASRPVETGGLGYTF
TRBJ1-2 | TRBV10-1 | CASSESSYGYTF
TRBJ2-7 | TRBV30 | CAWSRQVYYEQYF
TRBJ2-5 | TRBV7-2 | CASSHTSGRFEQETQYF
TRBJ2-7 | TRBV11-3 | CASSSQGTSASYEQYF
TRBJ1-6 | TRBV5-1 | CASSLAITYNSPLHF
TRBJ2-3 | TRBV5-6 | CASSSAGSTDTQYF
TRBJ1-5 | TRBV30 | CAWSVHGYSNQPQHF
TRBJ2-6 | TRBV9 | CASSAYRGRGSGANVLTF
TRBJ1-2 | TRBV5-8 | CASSRGVYGYTF
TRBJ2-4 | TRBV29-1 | CSVGTSSENIQYF
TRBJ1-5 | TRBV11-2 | CASSLGGVSNQPQHF
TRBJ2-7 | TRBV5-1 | CASSSPGTSGHEQYF
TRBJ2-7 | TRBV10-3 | CAISELAGVEDEQYF
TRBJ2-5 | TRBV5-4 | CASSVGTAKETQYF
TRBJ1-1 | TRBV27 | CASLLTGYGSMNTEAFF
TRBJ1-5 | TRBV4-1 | CASSHLTSLWGVSNQPQHF
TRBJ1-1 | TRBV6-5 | CASSPQVKNTEAFF
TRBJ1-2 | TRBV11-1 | CASSLGGARTNYGYTF
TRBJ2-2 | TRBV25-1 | CASRTGWTGELFF
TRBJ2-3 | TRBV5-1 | CASSSMRQQRADTQYF
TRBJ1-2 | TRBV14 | CASSQGARYGYTF
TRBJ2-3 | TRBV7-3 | CASSFNRADTQYF
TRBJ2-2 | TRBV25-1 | CASSDWEMGTGELFF
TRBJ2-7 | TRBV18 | CASSLQDSREQYF
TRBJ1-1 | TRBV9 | CASSPVSSYTEAFF
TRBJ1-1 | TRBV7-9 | CASLQGLNTEAFF
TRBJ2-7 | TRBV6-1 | CASSGTDTSYEQYF
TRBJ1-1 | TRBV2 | CASRDTQGAAEAFF
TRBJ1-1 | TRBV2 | CASSGRVVMNTEAFF
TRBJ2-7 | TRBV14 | CASSQSPLHRGRQYF